Below are 28 T cell receptor beta chains sequenced from a single sample in a study of blood T cells in healthy people across ages. PCR was performed a second time for about 7 to 11 cycles using a sample-barcoded 5' primer and a J-beta primer mix. In TCRdb, the 5' RACE reads were re-called with MiXCR into one record per CDR3 protein. The profile shows approximately 800,000 distinct CDR3 sequences, 56% of them singletons. The specimen was blood. The origin of the receptors is a man in his forties in good health.

This chain joins TRBV6-4 and TRBJ1-2, with 9 bases aligning to TRBD1. The germline V gene has CDR1 MRHNA and CDR2 SNTAGT. This CDR3 comprises 13 residues. V dropped 4 bases and J dropped 6; count of bases not matched to a gene: 3. The CDR3 DNA follows: TGTGCCAGCAGTGGACAGGGGGTGGATGGCTACACCTTC. Its protein is CASSGQGVDGYTF.

This clonotype has just a few counts. For the CDR3, the DNA is TGTGCCAGCAGCTATAATACTGGAGGGAATGAGCAGTTCTTC. Protein sequence: CASSYNTGGNEQFF. The J gene is TRBJ2-1, the V gene TRBV7-2; tentatively, D is TRBD2 (6 bases). Trimming removed 4 bases at V and 7 bases at J, with 14 bases between. The germline gives CDR1 SGHTA, CDR2 FQGNSA. The CDR3 totals 14 residues. The full variable domain, completed using reference TRBV7-2 and TRBJ2-1, is GAGVSQSPSNKVTEKGKDVELRCDPISGHTALYWYRQSLGQGLEFLIYFQGNSAPDKSGLPSDRFSAERTGGSVSTLTIQRTQQEDSAVYLCASSYNTGGNEQFFGPGTRLTVL.

The J gene is TRBJ2-7, the V gene TRBV24-1; no definite D call. CDR3 length: 16 amino acids. Trimming left V 0 bases short and J 7 bases short, with 18 bases between. Per germline, CDR1 KGHDR and CDR2 SFDVKD. The CDR3 sequence: CATSDLRYDGDNEQYF. CDR3 sequence (DNA): TGTGCCACCAGTGATTTGCGTTATGACGGCGACAATGAGCAGTACTTC.

This clonotype came up a few times. The chain recombines TRBV6-2 or TRBV6-3 with TRBJ2-4; TRBD1 might be the D (5 bases). CDR3 size: 20 residues. CDR1 and CDR2 from the germline V gene are MNHEY and SVGEGT. Trimming removed 4 bases from V and 0 bases from J, with 25 bases in between. In DNA, the CDR3 is TGTGCCAGCAGTTCCCCACCAGGGCCCGTGGGTTCGATAGCCAAAAACATTCAGTACTTC. Translation: CASSSPPGPVGSIAKNIQYF.

V and J are TRBV7-8 and TRBJ1-1, with 9 bases matching TRBD1. J lost 10 bases, V lost 1 base, and 16 bases had no gene match. This CDR3 has 17 residues. CDR1 SGHVS and CDR2 FQNEAQ come from the germline V gene. CDR3 residues: CASSLGYKTGGNFVAFF. Written as DNA, the CDR3 is TGTGCCAGCAGCTTAGGATACAAGACAGGGGGAAATTTTGTAGCTTTCTTT.

V gene TRBV27 combines with J gene TRBJ2-2, with D hard to call. V lost 6 bases, J lost 5 bases, and 13 bases lay in between. The CDR3 extends over 14 amino acids. The germline gives CDR1 MNHEY, CDR2 SMNVEV (reference sequence). CDR3 residues: CASRVGRTTGELFF. DNA for the CDR3: TGTGCCAGCAGAGTAGGGCGAACAACCGGGGAGCTGTTTTTT.

This clonotype was counted a few times. The gene calls are TRBV4-2 and TRBJ2-1, with D maybe TRBD1 (5 bases). The germline CDR1 and CDR2 sequences are LGHNA and YNFKEQ. The CDR3 length is 13 residues. V lost 0 bases, J lost 7 bases, and 7 bases lay in between. In nucleotides, the CDR3 is TGTGCCAGCAGCCAAGAAGGGGTGAATGAGCAGTTCTTC. Amino acids: CASSQEGVNEQFF.

J is TRBJ2-1 and V is TRBV10-3, with TRBD2 matching 14 bases. V lost 7 bases to trimming and J lost 10 bases; unmatched junction nucleotides: 9. Looked up from germline, CDR1 is ENHRY and CDR2 is SYGVKD. There are 15 residues in the CDR3. For the CDR3, the DNA is TGTGCCATCACCGAGGGACTAGCGGGAGTAGGGGAGCAGTTCTTC. The encoded protein is CAITEGLAGVGEQFF.

For this clonotype: Being one base from a much bigger clone, this may be a read error. V and J are TRBV12-3 or TRBV12-4 and TRBJ2-4, with D maybe TRBD1 (5 bases). The end of the DNA fits TRBJ2-7 better, so the J call may be wrong. The CDR3 runs to 15 residues. The CDR3 DNA sequence: TGTGCCAGCAGCAACCTGGACAAGGGGTTACGCGAGCAGTACTTC. As protein: CASSNLDKGLREQYF.

This chain joins TRBV7-3 and TRBJ2-3, with D maybe TRBD2 (6 bases). This CDR3 is built from 16 residues. Germline V CDR1 and CDR2: SGHTA, FQGTGA. V lost 5 bases and J lost 6, with 21 bases in between. The CDR3 loop reads CASSPNRGGLMDTQYF. The CDR3, as DNA: TGTGCCAGCAGCCCAAATAGGGGAGGACTGATGGATACGCAGTATTTT.

This clonotype was counted once. This chain links TRBV9 with TRBJ2-1; D uncertain. This CDR3 is 18 amino acids long. The V end lost 2 bases, the J end lost 2 bases, and 20 bases lay between the germline ends. Germline CDR1 SGDLS, CDR2 YYNGEE. This chain's CDR3 is CASSVNVLGQVPYNEQFF. For the CDR3, the DNA is TGTGCCAGCAGCGTGAACGTTCTAGGGCAGGTACCCTACAATGAGCAGTTCTTC.

The sample holds a few counts of this clonotype. J is TRBJ2-3 and V is TRBV12-3 or TRBV12-4, with 14 nucleotides matching TRBD2. The CDR3 is made up of 17 amino acids. The ends lost 4 bases at V and 5 bases at J; junction bases unmatched: 8. CDR3 coding DNA: TGTGCCAGCAGTTCCATGGGACTAGCGGGAGCCCAAGATACGCAGTATTTT. Translation gives CASSSMGLAGAQDTQYF.

In the case of this clonotype: A much larger clonotype is one base distant, so this may be a read error. The chain joins TRBV6-5 to TRBJ2-1; possibly TRBD1 for D (6 bases). The V gene lost 0 bases and the J gene lost 4 bases, with 16 bases spanning the gap. CDR1 is MNHEY and CDR2 is SVGAGI in the germline V gene. CDR3 length equals 17 residues. The DNA of the CDR3 is TGTGCCAGCAGTTACTCGGGTGCACAGGGTCAATACAATGAGCAGTTCTTC. Its protein product is CASSYSGAQGQYNEQFF.

V is TRBV15 and J is TRBJ2-1; D is possibly TRBD1 or TRBD2 (6 bases each). The CDR3 has 13 amino acids. The germline CDR1 and CDR2 sequences are LNHNV and YYDKDF (reference sequence). V lost 6 bases, J lost 9 bases, and 15 bases lay in between. Here the CDR3 reads CATSEGGLSEQFF. DNA for the CDR3: TGTGCCACCAGTGAGGGGGGTCTTTCTGAGCAGTTCTTC.

The J gene is TRBJ1-6, the V gene TRBV28, with TRBD1 matching over 7 bases. The germline V gene has CDR1 MDHEN and CDR2 SYDVKM. V shed 6 bases and J 8 bases; nucleotides not matched to a gene: 7. This CDR3 is built from 14 residues. CDR3 sequence (DNA): TGTGCCAGCAGACAGACAGGGTCTCATTCACCCCTCCACTTT. Residues: CASRQTGSHSPLHF.

This clonotype has more than one count but fewer than ten. The chain carries TRBV11-2 and TRBJ2-5; no clear D gene. This CDR3 is 12 amino acids long. Germline CDR1 reads SGHAT; CDR2 reads FQNNGV. V was cut by 5 bases and J by 5 bases, with 9 bases left in between. CDR3 region: CASSTAAETQYF. In DNA form, the CDR3 reads TGTGCCAGCAGCACTGCTGCGGAGACCCAGTACTTC.

The gene calls are TRBV7-2 and TRBJ1-1; tentatively, D is TRBD1 (5 bases). CDR3 length equals 15 residues. Germline V gives CDR1 SGHTA, CDR2 FQGNSA. Trimming stripped 4 bases from V and 4 bases from J, with 16 bases between. The DNA for the CDR3 is TGTGCCAGCAGCTCCTTCCGGGGGTTCTCCACTGAAGCTTTCTTT. This translates into CASSSFRGFSTEAFF.

This chain connects TRBV15 to TRBJ2-5; tentatively, D is TRBD1 (5 bases). Germline V lookup: CDR1 LNHNV, CDR2 YYDKDF (reference sequence). The CDR3 consists of 13 residues. Trimming pared 1 base from V and 4 bases from J, leaving 7 bases between. CDR3 residues: CATSRGRVETQYF. The CDR3 nucleotides are TGTGCCACCAGCAGAGGCAGGGTAGAGACCCAGTACTTC.

The genes are TRBV5-1 and TRBJ2-5, with a possible D match to TRBD1 (5 bases). Looked up from germline, CDR1 is SGHRS and CDR2 is YFSETQ. Trimming cost V 4 bases and J 1 base, with 11 bases left between them. The CDR3 runs to 14 residues. The CDR3, as DNA: TGCGCCAGCAGCCTGGAAGACAGCCAAGAGACCCAGTACTTC. Translating gives CASSLEDSQETQYF.

The table lists this clonotype with a count of one. The chain combines TRBV9 with TRBJ2-7, with D possibly being TRBD1 (6 bases). The J call is uncertain, as TRBJ2-4 better fits the DNA end. The CDR3 sequence is 14 residues long. From germline, CDR1 is SGDLS and CDR2 YYNGEE. The chain's CDR3 is CASSVEGGPNIQYF. CDR3 DNA sequence: TGTGCCAGCAGCGTAGAAGGGGGACCAAACATTCAGTACTTC.

This chain joins TRBV4-1 and TRBJ1-2; D may be TRBD1 (5 bases). Germline V gives CDR1 MGHRA, CDR2 YSYEKL. This CDR3 comprises 15 residues. Trimming shortened V by 3 bases and J by 4 bases, and 15 bases separated the two germline ends. The CDR3 region has the DNA TGCGCCAGCAGCCAGACAGACTCCTACGGCTATGGCTACACCTTC. Translation gives CASSQTDSYGYGYTF.

The chain links TRBV6-2 or TRBV6-3 to TRBJ1-5; 7 bases align to TRBD1. The V gene's germline CDR1 is MNHEY and CDR2 SVGEGT. With 7 bases clipped from V and 2 bases from J, the junction kept 5 bases outside the gene matches. The CDR3 spans 14 residues. CDR3 sequence reads: CASTKGAGNQPQHF. The DNA for the CDR3 is TGTGCCAGCACTAAGGGGGCTGGCAATCAGCCCCAGCATTTT.

The chain links TRBV3-1 to TRBJ1-2; 7 nucleotides line up with TRBD1. V lost 1 base to trimming and J lost 6 bases; unmatched junction nucleotides: 8. This CDR3 region has 15 residues. Germline V gives CDR1 LGHDT, CDR2 YNNKEL (reference sequence). The CDR3: CASSQAWPGGNGYTF. CDR3 nucleotide sequence: TGTGCCAGCAGCCAAGCCTGGCCAGGGGGAAATGGCTACACCTTC.

The CDR3 is CASSPVRDIMGDTQYF. In DNA form, the CDR3 reads TGCGCCAGCAGCCCGGTTCGGGACATAATGGGAGATACGCAGTATTTT. The rearrangement joins TRBV5-1 to TRBJ2-3; perhaps TRBD1 as D (6 bases). Trimming took off 4 bases at V and 5 bases at J, with 20 bases between the two ends. The CDR3 length is 16 residues. CDR1 and CDR2 (germline): SGHRS, YFSETQ.

The chain couples TRBV5-4 to TRBJ1-2; 7 bases are shared with TRBD1. Germline V CDR1 and CDR2: SGHNT, YYREEE (reference sequence). Germline trimming cut 4 bases from V and 3 bases from J; bases unmatched to any gene: 6. The CDR3 sequence is 14 residues long. The CDR3 here is CASSAVGQDYGYTF. The DNA of the CDR3 is TGTGCCAGCAGCGCGGTAGGACAGGACTATGGCTACACCTTC.

The DNA of the CDR3 is TGCGCCAGCAGCCAAGGCGGACTAGATGGCACAGATACGCAGTATTTT. Amino acids: CASSQGGLDGTDTQYF. The chain recombines TRBV4-3 with TRBJ2-3, with 7 bases fitting TRBD2. After removal of 1 base from V and 1 base from J, the junction contained 5 bases not matched to a gene. CDR1 is LGHNA and CDR2 is YSLEER in the germline V gene. The CDR3 length is 16 residues.

As to this clonotype: A clone one base away is much larger, so this may be a read error. V gene TRBV6-4 combines with J gene TRBJ2-3; no reliable D call. The germline V and J ends were trimmed by 3 bases and 0 bases, with 4 bases remaining between them. CDR1 MRHNA and CDR2 SNTAGT come from the germline V gene. The CDR3 is 13 amino acids. CDR3 protein: CASSERSTDTQYF. CDR3 DNA sequence: TGTGCCAGCAGTGAGCGGAGCACAGATACGCAGTATTTT.

The chain has TRBV20-1 and TRBJ2-5; 8 nucleotides line up with TRBD2. With V trimmed by 3 bases and J by 2 bases, 11 bases remained unmatched. This CDR3 contains 16 residues. From germline, CDR1 is DFQATT and CDR2 SNEGSKA (reference sequence). The CDR3 region has the DNA TGCAGTGCTAGGCGAAGCGGGAGTCGGGGGCAAGAGACCCAGTACTTC. Translated: CSARRSGSRGQETQYF.